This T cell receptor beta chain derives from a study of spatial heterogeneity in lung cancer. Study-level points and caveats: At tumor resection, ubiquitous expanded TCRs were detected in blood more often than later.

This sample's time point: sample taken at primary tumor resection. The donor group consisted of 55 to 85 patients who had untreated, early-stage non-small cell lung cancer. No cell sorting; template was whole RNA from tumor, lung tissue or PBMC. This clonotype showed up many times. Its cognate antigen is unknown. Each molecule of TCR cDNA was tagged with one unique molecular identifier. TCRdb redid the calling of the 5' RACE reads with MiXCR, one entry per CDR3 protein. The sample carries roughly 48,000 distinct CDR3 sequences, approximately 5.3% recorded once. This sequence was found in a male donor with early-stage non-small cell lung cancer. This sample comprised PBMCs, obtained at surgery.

The CDR3 loop is CASSVEPLNTEAFF. CDR3 bases: TGTGCCAGCAGCGTAGAACCGCTGAACACTGAAGCTTTCTTT. The V and J genes are TRBV9 and TRBJ1-1; no clear D gene. Germline assignment: CDR1 SGDLS and CDR2 YYNGEE. Between the trimmed V and J ends, which lost 0 bases and 0 bases, there was a span of 6 bases. The CDR3 consists of 14 residues.